This T cell receptor (beta chain) was observed in a study of blood T cell repertoires in COVID-19. This clone was seen more than once but under ten times. Produced via immunoSEQ multiplex PCR; TCRdb's table is partial and in-frame only. This sample carries 65,000 or so clones, about 75% of them seen once, and the ten largest clones take about half. The CDR3 loop spans 17 amino acids. Trimming took off 1 base at V and 3 bases at J, with 19 bases between the two ends. CDR1 is SGHNT and CDR2 is YYREEE in the germline V gene (reference sequence). This sequence was found in a woman aged 55-70 years who had been exposed to COVID-19. The genes are TRBV5-4 and TRBJ1-2, with D possibly matching TRBD1 (5 bases). The sample comprised PBMCs or T cells enriched from blood (not recorded which). For the CDR3, the DNA is TGTGCCAGCAGCTTGCGGCAGGGTTTTACCTTTGACTATGGCTACACCTTC. Protein sequence: CASSLRQGFTFDYGYTF.